Listed below are T cell receptor beta chains from one sample, sequenced in a study of response to subunit inactivated influenza vaccine. TCRdb re-called the RT-PCR reads with MiXCR, one entry per CDR3 protein. The top ten clones hold approximately 10% of a sample with about 300,000 distinct CDR3 sequences, around 22% of them seen once. The source was PBMCs from blood, collected 21 months after vaccination. Receptors originate from a man between 45 and 75 years old who received an inactivated influenza vaccine. CDR3s include the opening cysteine and the closing phenylalanine or tryptophan. A D gene is named only where the DNA matches it firmly. Expanded clones are given a class, and other clones once, few, many or no size at all.

v_call	j_call	clone_size	d_call	cdr3_nt	cdr3_aa
TRBV12-3/TRBV12-4	TRBJ2-1	.	.	TGTGCCAGCAGTTTATCGGGCGGGGGCCTTTACAATGAGCAGTTCTTC	CASSLSGGGLYNEQFF
TRBV20-1	TRBJ2-1	few	TRBD2	TGCAGTGCTGACCCGGGACTAGCCTCCTACAATGAGCAGTTCTTC	CSADPGLASYNEQFF
TRBV19	TRBJ1-1	.	.	TGTGCCAGTAGTATAGGGGGGAGCACTGAAGCTTTCTTT	CASSIGGSTEAFF
TRBV27	TRBJ2-7	few	TRBD2	TGTGCCAGCAGTTTAAAGGGAGGGGTTCCCTTCTACGAGCAGTACTTC	CASSLKGGVPFYEQYF
TRBV29-1	TRBJ1-1	few	.	TGCAGCGTTGGGGGAGATCATGAAGCTTTCTTT	CSVGGDHEAFF
TRBV7-2	TRBJ1-1	.	.	TGTGCCAGCAGCTCCCGCTTTTTCAGCCCAGTCACTGAAGCTTTCTTT	CASSSRFFSPVTEAFF
TRBV6-5	TRBJ1-1	.	.	TGTGCCAGCAGTTACTCCCCCGGGGGGCACGGCACTGAAGCTTTCTTT	CASSYSPGGHGTEAFF
TRBV5-1	TRBJ2-1	once	.	TGCGCCAGCAGCTTGCTGTTTAGCGGAAGCTCCTACAATGAGCAGTTCTTC	CASSLLFSGSSYNEQFF
TRBV10-3	TRBJ1-6	few	.	TGTGCCATCACCGGACAAAGTAATTCACCCCTCCACTTT	CAITGQSNSPLHF
TRBV4-1	TRBJ1-1	many	TRBD1	TGCGCCAGCTCCCGACAGGGGGCCACTGAAGCTTTCTTT	CASSRQGATEAFF
TRBV12-3/TRBV12-4	TRBJ1-5	few	.	TGTGCCAGCAACCTCGCGGGGAATCAGCCCCAGCATTTT	CASNLAGNQPQHF
TRBV15	TRBJ1-5	.	TRBD1	TGTGCCACCAGCAAAGCAGGGGGCGCGGGAGTTAGCAATCAGCCCCAGCATTTT	CATSKAGGAGVSNQPQHF
TRBV10-3	TRBJ1-1	.	.	TGTGCCATCAGTGAAGACAGTATGAACACTGAAGCTTTCTTT	CAISEDSMNTEAFF
TRBV11-3	TRBJ2-1	.	TRBD1	TGTGCCAGCAGCTACCGGACAGGCTTCGATGAGCAGTTCTTC	CASSYRTGFDEQFF
TRBV6-5	TRBJ1-4	few	.	TGTGCCAGCAGTTACGGGGGGACTAATGAAAAACTGTTTTTT	CASSYGGTNEKLFF
TRBV20-1	TRBJ2-7	.	TRBD2	TGCAGTGCCCTAGCCGGCGGGAGTGGCGAGCAGTACTTC	CSALAGGSGEQYF
TRBV5-4	TRBJ2-5	.	TRBD2	TGTGCCAGCAGCTTGTCGCTAGCGGGGGGTCGAGAGACCCAGTACTTC	CASSLSLAGGRETQYF
TRBV3-1	TRBJ2-5	many	.	TGTGCCAGCAGCTGGCAGGGAGAGACCCAGTACTTC	CASSWQGETQYF
TRBV28	TRBJ1-2	.	TRBD1	TGTGCCACCTGGACAGGGGCTAACTATGGCTACACCTTC	CATWTGANYGYTF
TRBV6-5	TRBJ2-3	.	.	TGTGCCAGCAGTTATGCCCCATGGGGCCTGGGCACAGATACGCAGTATTTT	CASSYAPWGLGTDTQYF
TRBV12-3/TRBV12-4	TRBJ1-4	few	.	TGTGCCAGCAGTCCGTCGAGTTACAGGCCTGAAAAACTGTTTTTT	CASSPSSYRPEKLFF